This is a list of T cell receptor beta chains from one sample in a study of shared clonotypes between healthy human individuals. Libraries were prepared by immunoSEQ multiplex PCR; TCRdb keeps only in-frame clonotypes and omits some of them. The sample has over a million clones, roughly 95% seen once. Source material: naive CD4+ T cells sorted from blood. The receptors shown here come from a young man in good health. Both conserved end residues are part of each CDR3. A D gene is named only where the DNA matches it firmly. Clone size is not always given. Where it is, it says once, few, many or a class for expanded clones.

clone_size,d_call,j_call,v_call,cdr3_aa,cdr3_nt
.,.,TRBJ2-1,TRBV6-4,CASSAELGPNEQFF,TGTGCCAGCAGTGCCGAGCTAGGCCCCAATGAGCAGTTCTTC
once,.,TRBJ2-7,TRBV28,CASSQRTQVYEQYF,TGTGCCAGCAGTCAACGGACACAAGTCTACGAGCAGTACTTC
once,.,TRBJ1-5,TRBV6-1,CASRLQGGGLPQHF,TGTGCCAGCAGATTACAGGGAGGCGGTCTGCCCCAGCATTTT
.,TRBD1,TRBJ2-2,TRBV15,CATSRAGQGTGELFF,TGTGCCACCAGCAGAGCGGGACAGGGAACCGGGGAGCTGTTTTTT
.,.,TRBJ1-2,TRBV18,CASSPTGNTNYGYTF,TGTGCCAGCTCACCAACAGGGAATACTAACTATGGCTACACCTTC
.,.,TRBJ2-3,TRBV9,CASSGRATADTQYF,TGTGCCAGCAGCGGGAGGGCAACGGCAGATACGCAGTATTTT
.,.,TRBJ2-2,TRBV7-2,CASSLGWGSTNTGELFF,TGTGCCAGCAGCTTAGGTTGGGGCAGTACGAACACCGGGGAGCTGTTTTTT
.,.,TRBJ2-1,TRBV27,CASSLDKNYRYYNEQFF,TGTGCCAGCAGTTTAGACAAGAACTACCGATACTACAATGAGCAGTTCTTC
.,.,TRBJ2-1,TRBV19,CASSITGLTYNEQFF,TGTGCCAGTAGTATTACAGGGTTAACCTACAATGAGCAGTTCTTC
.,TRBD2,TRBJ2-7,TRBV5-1,CASSSGGSYEQYF,TGCGCCAGCAGCTCGGGGGGCTCCTACGAGCAGTACTTC
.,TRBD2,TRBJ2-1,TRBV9,CASSVDPSGSGAPEFF,TGTGCCAGCAGCGTAGATCCTAGCGGGAGCGGGGCTCCCGAATTCTTC
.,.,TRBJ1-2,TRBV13,CASSLASSDSHYGYTF,TGTGCCAGCAGCTTAGCCTCGTCGGATTCCCATTATGGCTACACCTTC
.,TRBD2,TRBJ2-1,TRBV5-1,CASSPLAGGTQSSSYNEQFF,TGCGCCAGCAGCCCCTTAGCGGGAGGCACACAGTCGAGCTCCTACAATGAGCAGTTCTTC
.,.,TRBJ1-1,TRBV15,CATSRDYGGEAFF,TGTGCCACCAGCAGAGATTACGGCGGTGAAGCTTTCTTT
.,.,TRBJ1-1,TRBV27,CASSSYGRENTEAFF,TGTGCCAGCAGTTCCTATGGACGGGAGAACACTGAAGCTTTCTTT
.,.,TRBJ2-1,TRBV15,CATSLPGTSRYEQFF,TGTGCCACCAGTCTCCCGGGAACATCTAGGTATGAGCAGTTCTTC
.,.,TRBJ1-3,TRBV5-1,CASSLGPSSGNTIYF,TGCGCCAGCAGCTTGGGTCCGTCCTCTGGAAACACCATATATTTT
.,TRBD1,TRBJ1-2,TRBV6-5,CASSRDSNYGYTF,TGTGCCAGCAGCAGGGACAGTAACTATGGCTACACCTTC
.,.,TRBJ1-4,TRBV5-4,CASSRGGTRNEKLFF,TGTGCCAGCAGCCGCGGGGGGACCCGGAATGAAAAACTGTTTTTT
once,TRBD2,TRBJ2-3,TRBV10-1,CASSEWGGLGTDTQYF,TGCGCCAGCAGTGAGTGGGGGGGTTTGGGTACAGATACGCAGTATTTT
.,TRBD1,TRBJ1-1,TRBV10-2,CASTDPGQGNTEAFF,TGCGCCAGTACCGATCCGGGACAGGGGAACACTGAAGCTTTCTTT
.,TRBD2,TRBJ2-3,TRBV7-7,CASSLSSGAGTDTQYF,TGTGCTAGCAGCTTAAGTAGCGGGGCCGGCACAGATACGCAGTATTTT
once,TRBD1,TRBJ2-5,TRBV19,CASSKGLGQQETQYF,TGTGCCAGTAGTAAGGGCCTGGGACAGCAAGAGACCCAGTACTTC
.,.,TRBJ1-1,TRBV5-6,CASSLDIRNTEAFF,TGTGCCAGCAGCTTGGACATACGGAACACTGAAGCTTTCTTT
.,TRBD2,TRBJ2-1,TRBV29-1,CSVGIPSGIRSEQFF,TGCAGCGTTGGAATTCCTAGCGGGATTCGTTCTGAGCAGTTCTTC
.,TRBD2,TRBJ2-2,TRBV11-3,CASSAGLAGSTGELFF,TGTGCCAGCAGCGCAGGACTAGCGGGATCAACCGGGGAGCTGTTTTTT
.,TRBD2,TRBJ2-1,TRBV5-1,CASRGGTSSYNEQFF,TGCGCCAGCAGGGGCGGGACTAGCTCCTACAATGAGCAGTTCTTC
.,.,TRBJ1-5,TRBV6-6,CASTPVGQPQHF,TGTGCCAGTACGCCCGTGGGTCAGCCCCAGCATTTT
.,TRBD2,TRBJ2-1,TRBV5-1,CASSVTSLNEQFF,TGCGCCAGCAGCGTGACTAGCCTCAATGAGCAGTTCTTC
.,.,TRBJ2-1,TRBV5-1,CASSLLLANEQFF,TGCGCCAGCAGTCTGCTCCTAGCCAATGAGCAGTTCTTC
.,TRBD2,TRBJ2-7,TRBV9,CASSPKLAGGRYEQYF,TGTGCCAGCAGCCCCAAACTAGCGGGAGGGCGATACGAGCAGTACTTC
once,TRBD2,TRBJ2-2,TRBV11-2,CASSLLASGTTGELFF,TGTGCCAGCAGCTTACTTGCTAGCGGGACCACCGGGGAGCTGTTTTTT
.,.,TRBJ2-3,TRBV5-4,CASSLVGRNPADTQYF,TGTGCCAGCAGCTTGGTAGGCCGAAACCCAGCAGATACGCAGTATTTT
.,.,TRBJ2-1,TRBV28,CASSLLVGNEQFF,TGTGCCAGCAGTTTATTGGTGGGGAATGAGCAGTTCTTC
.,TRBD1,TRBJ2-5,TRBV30,CAWSVLQGIGETQYF,TGTGCCTGGAGTGTGCTACAGGGGATAGGAGAGACCCAGTACTTC
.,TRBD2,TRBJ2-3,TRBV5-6,CASSLDTSGSYWGTDTQYF,TGTGCCAGCAGCTTGGATACTAGCGGGAGTTATTGGGGCACAGATACGCAGTATTTT
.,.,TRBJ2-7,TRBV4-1,CASSQGGFRADGYEQYF,TGCGCCAGCAGCCAGGGGGGTTTCCGGGCGGATGGGTACGAGCAGTACTTC
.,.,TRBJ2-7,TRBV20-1,CSAGVWDEQYF,TGCAGTGCTGGGGTTTGGGACGAGCAGTACTTC
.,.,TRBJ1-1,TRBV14,CASSHLGAKGSTEAFF,TGTGCCAGCAGCCACCTCGGGGCAAAAGGGAGCACTGAAGCTTTCTTT
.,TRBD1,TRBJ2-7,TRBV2,CASSEALPDRSYEQYF,TGTGCCAGCAGTGAAGCTCTACCGGACAGGAGCTACGAGCAGTACTTC
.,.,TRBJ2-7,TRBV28,CASNGGLYEQYF,TGTGCCAGCAACGGGGGGCTCTACGAGCAGTACTTC
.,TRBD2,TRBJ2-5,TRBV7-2,CASSLAPGRRGGLFFETQYF,TGTGCCAGCAGCTTAGCTCCAGGGAGGCGGGGAGGGCTTTTTTTCGAGACCCAGTACTTC
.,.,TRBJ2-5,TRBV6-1,CASSESAWRAGRTQYF,TGTGCCAGCAGTGAATCAGCTTGGCGGGCGGGACGGACCCAGTACTTC
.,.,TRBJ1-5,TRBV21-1,CASSKDWGSNQPQHF,TGTGCCAGCAGCAAAGATTGGGGGAGCAATCAGCCCCAGCATTTT
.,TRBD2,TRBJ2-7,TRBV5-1,CASSFLAGSYEQYF,TGCGCCAGCAGCTTTTTAGCGGGGTCCTACGAGCAGTACTTC
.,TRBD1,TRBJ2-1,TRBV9,CASSTHRAKDRGSYNEQFF,TGTGCCAGCAGCACTCACCGGGCTAAAGACAGGGGCTCCTACAATGAGCAGTTCTTC
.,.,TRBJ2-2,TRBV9,CASSALSAGELFF,TGTGCCAGCAGCGCCCTAAGCGCCGGGGAGCTGTTTTTT
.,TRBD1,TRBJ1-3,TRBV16,CASSAGQALSGNTIYF,TGTGCCAGCAGCGCGGGACAGGCACTCTCTGGAAACACCATATATTTT
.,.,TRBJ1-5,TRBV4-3,CASSQDLSGFSDNQPQHF,TGCGCCAGCAGCCAAGATCTATCGGGGTTCAGTGACAATCAGCCCCAGCATTTT
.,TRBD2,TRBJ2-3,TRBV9,CASSTQGRADTQYF,TGTGCCAGCAGCACACAAGGGAGGGCAGATACGCAGTATTTT
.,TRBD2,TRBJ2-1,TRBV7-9,CASSLRLAQGEQFF,TGTGCCAGCAGCTTAAGACTAGCGCAGGGTGAGCAGTTCTTC